This is a list of T cell receptor beta chains from one sample in a study of vaccination effects on CD4 cells after COVID-19. These TCRs' antigens remain unknown. The repertoire was sequenced with immunoSEQ multiplex PCR; TCRdb's copy has only in-frame clones and lacks some. The table includes tens of thousands of clones, less than 85% detected once. The sample was CD4+ T cells from PBMCs cultured without peptide, taken after COVID-19 vaccination. The receptors here all came from a human donor who received a COVID-19 vaccine. The CDR3 runs from the conserved cysteine through the conserved F or W. A D gene is named only where the DNA matches it firmly. Clone sizes are given selectively: once, few, many, or a class where the clone is expanded.

NA	TRBV12-3/TRBV12-4	NA	TRBJ1-6	CASTYSGNSPLHF	TGTGCCAGCACCTACAGTGGTAATTCACCCCTCCACTTT
NA	TRBV2	NA	TRBJ2-5	CASSRGGPQETQYF	TGTGCCAGCAGTCGTGGGGGGCCCCAAGAGACCCAGTACTTC
NA	TRBV4-1	TRBD1	TRBJ2-5	CASSQEADRARETQYF	TGCGCCAGCAGCCAAGAAGCGGACAGGGCGAGGGAGACCCAGTACTTC
NA	TRBV15	NA	TRBJ1-1	CATSSKGNTEAFF	TGTGCCACCAGCAGTAAAGGGAACACTGAAGCTTTCTTT
few	TRBV5-1	NA	TRBJ1-4	CASSLRLGNEKLFF	TGCGCCAGCAGCTTGAGGCTGGGGAATGAAAAACTGTTTTTT
NA	TRBV12-3/TRBV12-4	NA	TRBJ1-1	CASSLIDNTEAFF	TGTGCCAGCAGTTTAATAGATAACACTGAAGCTTTCTTT
NA	TRBV7-3	NA	TRBJ2-1	CASSLISGILGQDNEQFF	TGTGCCAGCAGCTTAATATCAGGGATCTTAGGACAAGACAATGAGCAGTTCTTC
NA	TRBV5-1	NA	TRBJ2-3	CASSLGLGYRRGTDTQYF	TGCGCCAGCAGCTTGGGATTGGGATACCGACGGGGCACAGATACGCAGTATTTT
NA	TRBV6-5	TRBD2	TRBJ2-5	CASRLAGGPLETQYF	TGTGCCAGCAGGCTAGCGGGGGGGCCCTTGGAGACCCAGTACTTC
NA	TRBV5-4	NA	TRBJ1-2	CASSIDRNYGYTF	TGTGCCAGCAGCATTGACAGGAACTATGGCTACACCTTC
NA	TRBV6-2/TRBV6-3	NA	TRBJ1-5	CASSYSGRDHQPQHF	TGTGCCAGCAGTTACTCGGGCAGGGACCATCAGCCCCAGCATTTT
NA	TRBV4-1	NA	TRBJ1-1	CASSQGPGDTEAFF	TGCGCCAGCAGCCAGGGACCGGGGGACACTGAAGCTTTCTTT
NA	TRBV6-6	TRBD1	TRBJ1-2	CASSSTGKVGYGYTF	TGTGCCAGCAGCTCGACAGGGAAAGTAGGGTATGGCTACACCTTC
NA	TRBV6-5	NA	TRBJ1-2	CASSPTDPYGYTF	TGTGCCAGCAGTCCGACAGACCCCTATGGCTACACCTTC
NA	TRBV3-1/TRBV3-2	TRBD2	TRBJ2-3	CASTQRGGGDTQYF	TGTGCCAGCACCCAGCGGGGGGGAGGGGATACGCAGTATTTT
medium-sized	TRBV10-3	NA	TRBJ1-5	CAISPGGVNQPQHF	TGTGCCATCAGCCCCGGGGGAGTGAATCAGCCCCAGCATTTT
NA	TRBV4-1	TRBD2	TRBJ2-3	CASSPRGTDTQYF	TGCGCCAGCAGCCCGCGGGGGACAGATACGCAGTATTTT
NA	TRBV10-2	NA	TRBJ1-6	CASRASAGGTYSPLHF	TGCGCCAGCAGAGCATCGGCCGGGGGAACTTATTCACCCCTCCACTTT
NA	TRBV13	NA	TRBJ1-2	CASSLGAGAGHLGYTF	TGTGCCAGCAGCTTAGGCGCGGGGGCAGGGCACCTCGGCTACACCTTC
NA	TRBV3-1/TRBV3-2	NA	TRBJ1-6	CASSRGPAAGGSPLHF	TGTGCCAGCAGCCGAGGCCCTGCGGCGGGAGGATCACCCCTCCACTTT
NA	TRBV5-8	NA	TRBJ1-4	CASSQGRNNEKLFF	TGTGCCAGCAGCCAAGGACGGAATAATGAAAAACTGTTTTTT
NA	TRBV6-6	NA	TRBJ2-5	CANGNQETQYF	TGTGCCAACGGAAATCAAGAGACCCAGTACTTC
NA	TRBV29-1	TRBD1	TRBJ2-3	CSVEDRDRSTDTQYF	TGCAGCGTTGAAGATCGGGACAGGAGCACAGATACGCAGTATTTT
NA	TRBV7-8	NA	TRBJ1-3	CASSTQGSGNTIYF	TGTGCCAGCAGCACGCAGGGGTCTGGAAACACCATATATTTT
NA	TRBV5-4	NA	TRBJ2-3	CASSLISWGQYF	TGTGCCAGCAGCTTGATATCTTGGGGGCAGTATTTT
NA	TRBV6-1	TRBD1	TRBJ1-1	CASSGRQGVKKNTEAFF	TGTGCCAGCAGTGGCCGACAGGGGGTTAAGAAGAACACTGAAGCTTTCTTT
NA	TRBV2	NA	TRBJ2-5	CASRGGGEWETQYF	TGTGCCAGCCGCGGTGGAGGGGAGTGGGAGACCCAGTACTTC
NA	TRBV4-1	NA	TRBJ1-2	CASSQPGNVYGYTF	TGCGCCAGCAGCCAACCAGGGAATGTGTATGGCTACACCTTC
NA	TRBV5-4	NA	TRBJ1-4	CASSLMDGEKLFF	TGTGCCAGCAGCTTGATGGACGGAGAAAAACTGTTTTTT
few	TRBV7-8	NA	TRBJ1-2	CASSLVVLQGPNYGYTF	TGTGCCAGCAGCTTGGTCGTCCTACAAGGACCTAACTATGGCTACACCTTC
NA	TRBV9	NA	TRBJ1-3	CASSVSAWGSSGNTIYF	TGTGCCAGCAGCGTATCCGCCTGGGGGTCCTCTGGAAACACCATATATTTT
NA	TRBV12-3/TRBV12-4	NA	TRBJ2-2	CASSFGERELFF	TGTGCCAGCAGTTTCGGGGAACGGGAGCTGTTTTTT
NA	TRBV6-6	NA	TRBJ2-1	CASSYGSSSYNEQFF	TGTGCCAGCAGTTATGGGTCTTCCTCCTACAATGAGCAGTTCTTC
NA	TRBV7-9	TRBD1	TRBJ1-5	CASSTGQGSNQPQHF	TGTGCCAGCAGCACAGGACAGGGTAGCAATCAGCCCCAGCATTTT
NA	TRBV30	NA	TRBJ1-1	CACRRASDTEAFF	TGTGCCTGTCGAAGGGCGTCGGACACTGAAGCTTTCTTT
NA	TRBV14	NA	TRBJ1-1	CASSPRVLLNTEAFF	TGTGCCAGCAGCCCAAGGGTTTTATTGAACACTGAAGCTTTCTTT
NA	TRBV6-5	TRBD1	TRBJ1-2	CASSYSRTGGFYGYTF	TGTGCCAGCAGTTACTCTAGGACAGGGGGCTTCTATGGCTACACCTTC
NA	TRBV7-3	NA	TRBJ2-3	CASSSQGGQGVHTQYF	TGTGCCAGCAGCTCCCAAGGCGGCCAGGGAGTTCATACGCAGTATTTT
NA	TRBV28	NA	TRBJ1-4	CASSSPPRGEEKLFF	TGTGCCAGCAGTTCCCCTCCCAGGGGAGAAGAAAAACTGTTTTTT
NA	TRBV5-4	NA	TRBJ1-3	CASSLQGSPGNTIYF	TGTGCCAGCAGCTTGCAGGGGTCTCCTGGAAACACCATATATTTT
few	TRBV30	NA	TRBJ1-6	CAWTANNSPLHF	TGTGCCTGGACGGCGAATAATTCACCCCTCCACTTT
NA	TRBV28	TRBD1	TRBJ1-4	CASSLVSGRGVTNEKLFF	TGTGCCAGCAGTTTAGTCTCGGGCAGGGGGGTTACAAATGAAAAACTGTTTTTT
few	TRBV4-1	NA	TRBJ1-1	CASSQSGVTEAFF	TGCGCCAGCAGCCAATCAGGGGTGACTGAAGCTTTCTTT
NA	TRBV7-2	NA	TRBJ1-1	CASSLETVMNTEAFF	TGTGCCAGCAGCTTAGAGACAGTCATGAACACTGAAGCTTTCTTT
NA	TRBV7-9	NA	TRBJ2-3	CASSFEDRGDTQYF	TGTGCCAGCAGCTTCGAGGATCGGGGAGATACGCAGTATTTT
NA	TRBV3-1/TRBV3-2	NA	TRBJ1-2	CASSQPRGNYGYTF	TGTGCCAGCAGCCAACCTAGGGGTAACTATGGCTACACCTTC
NA	TRBV7-3	NA	TRBJ2-1	CASSLGSSYNEQFF	TGTGCCAGCAGCTTAGGAAGTTCCTACAATGAGCAGTTCTTC
NA	TRBV6-4	TRBD1	TRBJ1-3	CASSYGQGAGNTIYF	TGTGCCAGCAGCTACGGACAGGGGGCTGGAAACACCATATATTTT
few	TRBV6-5	TRBD1	TRBJ1-1	CASRKDRANTEAFF	TGTGCCAGCAGAAAGGACAGGGCGAACACTGAAGCTTTCTTT
NA	TRBV7-8	NA	TRBJ1-5	CASSLRTGLDQPQHF	TGTGCCAGCAGCTTACGTACAGGGTTGGATCAGCCCCAGCATTTT
once	TRBV7-3	NA	TRBJ2-5	CASSQTFQETQYF	TGTGCCAGCAGCCAGACATTCCAAGAGACCCAGTACTTC
NA	TRBV7-2	NA	TRBJ1-3	CASSPAVGNTIYF	TGTGCCAGCAGCCCCGCCGTAGGGAACACCATATATTTT